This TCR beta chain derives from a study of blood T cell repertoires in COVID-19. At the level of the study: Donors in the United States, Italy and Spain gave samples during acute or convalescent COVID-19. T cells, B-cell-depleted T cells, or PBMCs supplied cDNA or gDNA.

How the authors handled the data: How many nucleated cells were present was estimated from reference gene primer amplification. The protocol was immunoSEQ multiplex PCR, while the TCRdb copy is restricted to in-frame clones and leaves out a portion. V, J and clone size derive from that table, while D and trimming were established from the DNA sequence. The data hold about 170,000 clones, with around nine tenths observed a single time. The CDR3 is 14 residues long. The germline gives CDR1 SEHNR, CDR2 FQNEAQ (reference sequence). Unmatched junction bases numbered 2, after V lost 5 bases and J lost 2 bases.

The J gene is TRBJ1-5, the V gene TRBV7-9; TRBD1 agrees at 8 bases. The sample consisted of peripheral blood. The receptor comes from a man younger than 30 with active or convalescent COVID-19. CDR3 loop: CASSMGQGNQPQHF. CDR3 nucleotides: TGTGCCAGCAGCATGGGACAGGGCAATCAGCCCCAGCATTTT.